This T cell receptor beta chain appears in the sequencing data of a study of shared clonotypes between healthy human individuals (dated by TCRdb to the early 2020s). The study in broad terms: Three men and a couple of women, aged 18 to 49 years, made up the cohort. Between about 0.85 and 9.5 billion PBMCs per donor were obtained by leukapheresis. Blood TCR repertoires of a handful of healthy adults were deeply sequenced to estimate repertoire size and the extent of clonotype sharing between individuals. Different laboratories and diverse techniques were used to prepare libraries and sequence TCR repertoires, to increase sequencing depth and limit assay-specific biases. Summary of the overall study and its limitations: Pairwise subsampling indicated that sequencing depth was expected to affect the degree of clonotype sharing among donors. Because the study included a small number of donors, the genetic and exposure-history diversity represented was limited. Sampling was restricted to blood, and TCR repertoires in tissues likely differ from the TCR repertoires found in blood.

TCR CDR3 regions were amplified from genomic DNA by multiplex PCR using the deep immunoSEQ assay. For each cell subset, the extracted genomic DNA was distributed evenly across all wells of several immunoSEQ 96-well plates, and each plate served as one replicate. For unsorted PBMC, 300 ng of genomic DNA, equivalent to 25,000 to 35,000 T cell genomes, went into each replicate PCR. Ten immunoSEQ deep assay plates were used to sequence the unsorted PBMC genomic DNA. Purified libraries were quantified with a Qubit 3.0 fluorometer, sized on a Bioanalyzer 2100, and re-quantified with the KAPA Library Quantification kit. Every immunoSEQ 96-well plate was sequenced on a separate single-read 150-cycle Illumina NextSeq 550 flow cell. The paper's processing steps were these. Because the immunoSEQ output held only junctional sequences and lacked quality scores, the filtering could not match the filtering applied to full-length reads. Sequences were annotated with PyIR, a Python wrapper for IgBLAST v1.9, using IMGT germline references to assign V/J genes and CDR3. Reads with weak V/J assignments (E-value above 1e-6), missing CDR3, stop codons, out-of-frame junctions, or ambiguous translated residues were removed. A V3J clonotype was defined by an identical inferred V gene, J gene, and CDR3 amino acid sequence. Percentage overlap between repertoires was calculated by dividing the number of shared unique clonotypes by the size of the smaller repertoire. RTK rarefaction, the Chao1 estimator, and Recon v2.1 estimates of unobserved clonotypes were used to assess repertoire richness. Not all clones reach the TCRdb copy of this immuneACCESS table, which keeps in-frame sequences only. Checked studies attribute under half of the gap to unresolved V genes and leave the rest unexplained. That table furnishes V, J and clone size, whereas the DNA furnished D and trimming. This sample is represented by approximately 500,000 clones; 60% to 85% of them were singletons. Around 13% of the sample comes from the top ten.

Donors were healthy HIV-negative adults with no recently reported acute infections or vaccinations. Every donor was a Caucasian adult residing in Nashville, Tennessee, USA. For unsorted samples, approximately 84 million PBMCs were counted, and genomic DNA was extracted using the QIAamp DNA Blood Mini kit. After blood collection by leukapheresis, PBMCs were isolated using Ficoll-Histopaque density gradient centrifugation and then cryopreserved in the vapor phase of liquid nitrogen. With regard to this clone: No antigen is known for it. The sample holds no much larger clone one base away, and base qualities are not on file.

V lost 1 base and J lost 5 bases, and the count of bases not matched to a germline gene is 8. The germline V gene yields SGHTA for CDR1 and FQGNSA for CDR2. From the cysteine through the phenylalanine, the CDR3 covers 16 amino acids. Kept here is only the CDR3 DNA, which spans 48 bases and is read in frame from base 1. Sample: PBMCs. The chain links TRBV7-2 with TRBJ2-1; TRBD1 fits 7 bases in the junction. The TCR originated in a woman aged 40 to 55 in good health. Some clones in this sample may be carry-over from other donors' samples. The CDR3 region has the sequence CASSLGDRVLHNEQFF. In nucleotides, the sequence is TGTGCCAGCAGCTTAGGAGACAGGGTCCTACACAATGAGCAGTTCTTC.